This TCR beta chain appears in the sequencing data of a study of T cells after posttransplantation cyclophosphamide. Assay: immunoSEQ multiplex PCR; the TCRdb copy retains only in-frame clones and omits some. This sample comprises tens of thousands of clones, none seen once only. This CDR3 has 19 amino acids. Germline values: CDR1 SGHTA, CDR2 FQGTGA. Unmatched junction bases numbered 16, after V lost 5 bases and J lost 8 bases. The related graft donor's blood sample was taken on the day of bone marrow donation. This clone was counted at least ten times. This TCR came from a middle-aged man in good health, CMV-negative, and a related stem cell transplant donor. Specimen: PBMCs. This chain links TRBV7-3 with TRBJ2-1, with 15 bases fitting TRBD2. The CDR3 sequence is CASSPVSGLAGGSVDEQFF. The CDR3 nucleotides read TGTGCCAGCAGCCCAGTCTCTGGACTAGCGGGAGGGTCGGTCGATGAGCAGTTCTTC.